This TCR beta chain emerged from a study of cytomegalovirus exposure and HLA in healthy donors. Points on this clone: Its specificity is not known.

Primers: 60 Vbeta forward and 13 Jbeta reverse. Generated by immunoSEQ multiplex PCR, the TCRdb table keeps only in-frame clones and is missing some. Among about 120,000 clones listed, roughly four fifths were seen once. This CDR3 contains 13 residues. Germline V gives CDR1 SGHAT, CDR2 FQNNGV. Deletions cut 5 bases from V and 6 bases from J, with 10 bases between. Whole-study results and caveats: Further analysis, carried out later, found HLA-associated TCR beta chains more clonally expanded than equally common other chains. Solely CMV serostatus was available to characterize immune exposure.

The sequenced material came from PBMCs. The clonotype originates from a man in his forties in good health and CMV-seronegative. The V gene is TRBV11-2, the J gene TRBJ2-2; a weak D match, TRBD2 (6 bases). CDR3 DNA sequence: TGTGCCAGCAGCCTCGCGGGGCCCGGGGAGCTGTTTTTT. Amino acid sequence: CASSLAGPGELFF.